This TCR beta chain stems from a study of technical replicates of blood from a handful of donors. The CDR3 spans 16 residues. V was pared by 6 bases and J by 4 bases, with 9 bases of the junction left unmatched. Per the germline V gene, CDR1 is MDHEN and CDR2 is SYDVKM. Measured with immunoSEQ multiplex PCR; TCRdb has only the in-frame clones, and not every one. The repertoire holds tens of thousands of clones, with roughly 94% as singletons. The chain uses TRBV28 and TRBJ2-7; 13 nucleotides match TRBD2. The sequence came from a human donor in good health. The sequencing sample was made of T cells isolated from PBMCs. CDR3 coding DNA: TGTGCCAGCAGCACACGACTAGCGGGAGGTCCTTACGAGCAGTACTTC. Translation: CASSTRLAGGPYEQYF.